This TCR beta chain was observed in a study of blood T cell repertoires in COVID-19. Study context: Material from acute and convalescent COVID-19 was sourced from the United States, Italy and Spain. T cells, B-cell-depleted T cells, or PBMCs provided the cDNA or gDNA that served as material.

Per the study methods: Reference gene primer amplification gave nucleated cell count estimates. The protocol was immunoSEQ multiplex PCR, while the TCRdb copy is restricted to in-frame clones and leaves out a portion. V and J calls and clone size come straight from that table; D and trimming were deduced from the DNA. The sample yields about 28,000 clones, approximately 84% seen once. Germline V gives CDR1 SNHLY, CDR2 FYNNEI. The length of the CDR3 is 14 residues. The V end lost 4 bases, the J end lost 4 bases, and 13 bases lay between the germline ends. J is TRBJ2-5 and V is TRBV2; perhaps TRBD1 as D (6 bases). Source material: peripheral blood. The receptor was derived from a woman aged 60-75 years with acute or convalescent COVID-19. The CDR3 spells CASSAQQGRETQYF. CDR3 in DNA: TGTGCCAGCAGTGCCCAGCAGGGGAGAGAGACCCAGTACTTC.